Listed here are 15 T cell receptor beta chains from one sample, sequenced in a study of response to subunit inactivated influenza vaccine. Each CDR3 protein gets one entry after TCRdb re-called the RT-PCR reads with MiXCR. The sample has some 600,000 distinct CDR3 sequences; 12% to 15% are singletons. Sequencing used PBMCs from blood, obtained 14 to 15 days before vaccination. The source is a man aged 50-60 years who received an inactivated influenza vaccine.

The chain combines TRBV7-9 with TRBJ2-7, with 10 bases that match TRBD1. The V gene end was trimmed by 3 bases and the J gene end by 5 bases; junction bases not matched to a gene: 4. The CDR3 extends over 14 amino acids. In germline, CDR1 is SEHNR, CDR2 FQNEAQ (reference sequence). CDR3 coding DNA: TGTGCCAGCAGCTTGGGACAGGGGTTCGACGAGCAGTACTTC. Residues: CASSLGQGFDEQYF. Full variable domain (outside the CDR3, taken from reference TRBV7-9 and TRBJ2-7): DTGVSQNPRHKITKRGQNVTFRCDPISEHNRLYWYRQTLGQGPEFLTYFQNEAQLEKSRLLSDRFSAERPKGSFSTLEIQRTEQGDSAMYLCASSLGQGFDEQYFGPGTRLTVT.

The chain links TRBV7-9 to TRBJ2-7; 11 bases map to TRBD1. This CDR3 has 15 residues. With V trimmed by 4 bases and J by 5 bases, 7 bases remained unmatched. From germline, CDR1 is SEHNR and CDR2 FQNEAQ (reference sequence). CDR3 sequence (DNA): TGTGCCAGCAGCTCCTTTGGGACAGGGGGTGACGAGCAGTACTTC. It yields the protein CASSSFGTGGDEQYF.

This rearrangement joins TRBV23-1 to TRBJ2-1; D uncertain. TRBV23-1 is classed as an ORF, of uncertain function. V was clipped by 0 bases and J by 5 bases, with 8 bases between them. The CDR3 contains 14 residues. This CDR3 reads CASSQSSRNNEQFF. CDR3 bases: TGCGCCAGCAGTCAATCGTCCAGGAACAATGAGCAGTTCTTC.

This clonotype was counted only a few times. The rearrangement uses TRBV12-3 or TRBV12-4 and TRBJ1-1; no firm D call. V lost 5 bases to trimming and J lost 3 bases, with 16 bases between them. The CDR3 spans 15 residues. The CDR3 nucleotides are TGTGCCAGCAGTCTTTTTGGCGGACGGTACACTGAAGCTTTCTTT. As protein: CASSLFGGRYTEAFF.

The chain has TRBV5-1 and TRBJ2-1, with TRBD2 matching over 11 bases. Germline CDR1 is SGHRS and CDR2 is YFSETQ. Unmatched junction bases numbered 8, after V lost 4 bases and J lost 8 bases. The CDR3 sequence is 15 residues long. CDR3 sequence: CASSTGLAVYDEQFF. CDR3 DNA: TGCGCCAGCAGCACGGGACTAGCGGTCTATGATGAGCAGTTCTTC.

In this sample, this clonotype turned up many times. An end of the junction differs from the germline gene, which may be a read error. J is TRBJ1-5 and V is TRBV4-2; TRBD1 is a possible D gene (5 bases). This CDR3 comprises 14 residues. CDR1 LGHNA and CDR2 YNFKEQ come from the germline V gene. The CDR3 bases are TGCGCCAGCAGCCAAGAACAGGGCAATCAGCCCCAGCATTTT. It is translated as CASSQEQGNQPQHF.

This clonotype was seen more than once but under ten times. J is TRBJ2-3 and V is TRBV15; weak D call: TRBD2 (7 bases). The V end was cut by 4 bases, the J end by 5 bases, with 10 bases between. The V gene's germline CDR1 is LNHNV and CDR2 YYDKDF (reference sequence). The CDR3 runs to 13 residues. DNA for the CDR3: TGTGCCACCAGCACGGGGGGCATAGATACGCAGTATTTT. This codes for CATSTGGIDTQYF. Full variable domain (remainder filled in from reference TRBV15 and TRBJ2-3): DAMVIQNPRYQVTQFGKPVTLSCSQTLNHNVMYWYQQKSSQAPKLLFHYYDKDFNNEADTPDNFQSRRPNTSFCFLDIRSPGLGDTAMYLCATSTGGIDTQYFGPGTRLTVL.

The V and J genes are TRBV28 and TRBJ2-7, with D maybe TRBD2 (6 bases). This CDR3 is 15 amino acids long. Germline values: CDR1 MDHEN, CDR2 SYDVKM. V lost 5 bases to trimming and J lost 0 bases, with 14 bases between them. The CDR3 DNA reads as TGTGCCAGCAGTACCAATCGGGACTTCTCCTACGAGCAGTACTTC. It specifies CASSTNRDFSYEQYF.

This chain joins TRBV24-1 and TRBJ2-6, with unresolved D. In germline, CDR1 is KGHDR, CDR2 SFDVKD. V gave up 4 bases and J gave up 0 bases, with 6 bases separating them. The CDR3 runs to 15 residues. The CDR3 nucleotides read TGTGCCACCAGTGACCCCGGCTCTGGGGCCAACGTCCTGACTTTC. Protein product: CATSDPGSGANVLTF.

This clonotype was seen a few times. The chain links TRBV28 to TRBJ1-1; no firm D call. CDR3 length: 13 amino acids. Germline values: CDR1 MDHEN, CDR2 SYDVKM. The V end lost 7 bases, the J end lost 7 bases, and 16 bases lay between the germline ends. As DNA, the CDR3 is TGTGCCAGCATACGACGAGGACGGGGTGAAGCTTTCTTT. Translation gives CASIRRGRGEAFF.

This rearrangement joins TRBV7-2 to TRBJ1-2, with 7 bases lining up with TRBD1. Germline values: CDR1 SGHTA, CDR2 FQGNSA. The CDR3 runs to 16 residues. V trimming: 5 bases; J trimming: 4 bases; junction bases outside the gene matches: 13. CDR3 protein: CASSPDFSDRAYGYTF. CDR3 DNA sequence: TGTGCCAGCAGCCCAGACTTTTCAGACAGGGCCTATGGCTACACCTTC.

The chain employs TRBV2 and TRBJ2-5; D remains ambiguous. CDR1 SNHLY and CDR2 FYNNEI come from the germline V gene. With 4 bases removed from V and 5 bases from J, the gap between germline ends came to 11 bases. The CDR3 has 13 amino acids. The CDR3 is CASSAATRETQYF. CDR3 DNA: TGTGCCAGCAGTGCGGCAACGCGGGAGACCCAGTACTTC. Looking up the rest from reference TRBV2 and TRBJ2-5 gives the full variable domain: EPEVTQTPSHQVTQMGQEVILRCVPISNHLYFYWYRQILGQKVEFLVSFYNNEISEKSEIFDDQFSVERPDGSNFTLKIRSTKLEDSAMYFCASSAATRETQYFGPGTRLLVL.

This clonotype was detected a few times. V usage is TRBV4-3 and J usage is TRBJ2-1; D assignment may be TRBD1 or TRBD2 (5 bases each). Germline values: CDR1 LGHNA, CDR2 YSLEER. Trimming shortened V by 4 bases and J by 9 bases, and 19 bases separated the two germline ends. CDR3 length: 15 amino acids. The CDR3 is CASSPSRDVVGEQFF. The CDR3 DNA reads as TGCGCCAGCAGCCCGTCCCGGGACGTGGTGGGTGAGCAGTTCTTC.

This clonotype was counted many times. This chain joins TRBV12-3 or TRBV12-4 and TRBJ2-7; D is ambiguous. The CDR3 sequence is 14 residues long. Trimming took 3 bases from V and 5 from J, leaving 14 bases between them. CDR3 in DNA: TGTGCCAGCAGTTTGTTCCTAAACGACAACGAGCAGTACTTC. It yields the protein CASSLFLNDNEQYF.

The chain joins TRBV6-2 or TRBV6-3 to TRBJ2-5; the D is unclear. From germline, CDR1 is MNHEY and CDR2 SVGEGT. V was pared by 8 bases and J by 3 bases, with 13 bases between. The CDR3 contains 13 residues. The CDR3 region has the DNA TGTGCCAGCTCCTTACGGCCCAAAGAGACCCAGTACTTC. The encoded protein is CASSLRPKETQYF.